The 20 T cell receptor beta chains given below trace back to one sample, sequenced in a study of blood T cell repertoires in COVID-19. The table came from immunoSEQ multiplex PCR; TCRdb's copy has only in-frame clones and leaves some out. This sample carries about 290,000 clones, around 81% of them seen once, and the ten largest clones take around 4.1%. The sample comprised peripheral blood. The receptor source for this set is a woman aged 45-65 years with active or convalescent COVID-19.

The chain carries TRBV5-6 and TRBJ2-1, with D perhaps TRBD1 (5 bases). Germline-derived CDR1 and CDR2 are SGHDT and YYEEEE. This CDR3 has 12 residues. The ends were cut back, 2 bases at V and 8 bases at J, with 8 bases in the middle. DNA of the CDR3: TGTGCCAGCAGCTTAGGGGCACATGAGCAGTTCTTC. Protein product: CASSLGAHEQFF.

This chain uses TRBV28 with TRBJ1-1; 8 bases fit TRBD1. From germline, CDR1 is MDHEN and CDR2 SYDVKM. The CDR3 totals 13 residues. Trimming cost V 10 bases and J 4 bases; bases outside gene matches: 8. CDR3 DNA sequence: TGTGCCACCAAGGACAGGGTAGGCACTGAAGCTTTCTTT. Translating gives CATKDRVGTEAFF.

V gene TRBV7-2 combines with J gene TRBJ2-7; 7 positions agree with TRBD2. J lost 5 bases, V lost 6 bases, and 10 bases had no gene match. Germline V gene lookup returns CDR1 SGHTA and CDR2 FQGNSA. The CDR3 sequence is 14 residues long. The DNA of the CDR3 is TGTGCCAGCAGAGAAGGCGGGAGTATCCACGAGCAGTACTTC. It encodes CASREGGSIHEQYF.

The rearrangement joins TRBV9 to TRBJ1-1; no clear D gene. Germline V gene data show CDR1 as SGDLS and CDR2 as YYNGEE. The CDR3 contains 15 residues. The germline V and J ends were trimmed by 0 bases and 1 base, with 10 bases remaining between them. The CDR3 sequence is CASSVVEAWNTEAFF. DNA for the CDR3: TGTGCCAGCAGCGTAGTGGAGGCGTGGAACACTGAAGCTTTCTTT.

The genes are TRBV7-8 and TRBJ1-1; D might be TRBD1 (5 bases). The CDR3 covers 13 residues. Deletions cut 1 base from V and 5 bases from J, with 8 bases between. Germline V lookup: CDR1 SGHVS, CDR2 FQNEAQ. The CDR3 coding sequence is TGTGCCAGCAGCTTAGGGGGGGAAACTGAAGCTTTCTTT. Translating gives CASSLGGETEAFF.

This sequence joins TRBV10-3 and TRBJ1-2; 11 bases line up with TRBD1. The junction had 8 bases not matched to a gene; V was cut back by 6 bases and J by 8 bases. The germline gives CDR1 ENHRY, CDR2 SYGVKD. The CDR3 has 14 residues. The CDR3, as DNA: TGTGCCATCAGGGACGGACAGGGGGCGTTCGGCTACACCTTC. It translates to CAIRDGQGAFGYTF.

The chain has TRBV4-1 and TRBJ2-5, with 9 bases lining up with TRBD2. The CDR3 contains 14 residues. J gave up 7 bases and V 6 bases, and 9 bases lay outside the gene matches. In germline, CDR1 is MGHRA, CDR2 YSYEKL. The CDR3 reads CASSSSGSFVTQYF. In nucleotides, the CDR3 is TGCGCCAGCAGTAGTAGCGGGAGTTTCGTGACCCAGTACTTC.

The J gene is TRBJ2-1, the V gene TRBV18; 9 bases are a match to TRBD2. Germline-derived CDR1 and CDR2 are KGHSH and LQKENI. The J segment lost 5 bases and the V segment lost 3 bases, leaving 14 bases of the junction unmatched. The CDR3 has 18 residues. The CDR3 region is CASSPWTSAVSYDNEQFF. The CDR3 DNA is TGTGCCAGCTCACCTTGGACTAGCGCCGTGTCGTATGACAATGAGCAGTTCTTC.

The rearrangement uses TRBV4-2 and TRBJ1-2, with a possible D match to TRBD1 (6 bases). Per germline, CDR1 LGHNA and CDR2 YNFKEQ. The CDR3 covers 15 residues. The V and J ends lost 4 bases and 4 bases respectively, with 16 bases between them. CDR3 sequence reads: CASSPEQGWSYGYTF. The CDR3 DNA sequence: TGTGCCAGCAGCCCGGAACAGGGTTGGAGCTATGGCTACACCTTC.

The V and J genes are TRBV19 and TRBJ2-7, with TRBD2 matching over 7 bases. This CDR3 has 14 amino acids. Germline-derived CDR1 and CDR2 are LNHDA and SQIVND (reference sequence). V trimming: 5 bases; J trimming: 7 bases; junction bases outside the gene matches: 11. CDR3 DNA sequence: TGTGCCAGTAGTCCGGCAGTCTTGGGAGGGGAGCAGTACTTC. It yields the protein CASSPAVLGGEQYF. Full variable domain (remainder filled in from reference TRBV19 and TRBJ2-7): DGGITQSPKYLFRKEGQNVTLSCEQNLNHDAMYWYRQDPGQGLRLIYYSQIVNDFQKGDIAEGYSVSREKKESFPLTVTSAQKNPTAFYLCASSPAVLGGEQYFGPGTRLTVT.

This chain connects TRBV27 to TRBJ2-7; TRBD2 agrees at 8 bases. Germline lookup yields CDR1 MNHEY and CDR2 SMNVEV (reference sequence). The CDR3 extends over 15 amino acids. The V gene end was trimmed by 4 bases and the J gene end by 0 bases; junction bases not matched to a gene: 5. The CDR3 region is CASSWKREGSYEQYF. In DNA, the CDR3 is TGTGCCAGCAGTTGGAAACGGGAGGGCTCCTACGAGCAGTACTTC.

The V and J genes are TRBV6-5 and TRBJ1-5; 8 bases match TRBD1. The CDR3 runs 15 residues. CDR1 is MNHEY, CDR2 SVGAGI, per germline. V gave up 5 bases and J gave up 5 bases; unmatched junction bases: 8. The CDR3 here is CASSPTTGVDQPQHF. The CDR3, as DNA: TGTGCCAGCAGTCCAACGACAGGGGTGGATCAGCCCCAGCATTTT.

The chain recombines TRBV3-1 (or the pseudogene TRBV3-2) with TRBJ1-2; unclear D gene. Trimming pared 1 base from V and 1 base from J, leaving 13 bases between. CDR1 is LGHDT, CDR2 YNNKEL, per germline (reference sequence). The CDR3 contains 16 residues. The CDR3 DNA reads TGTGCCAGCAGCCAAGTCGGCCCCCGGAGTAACTATGGCTACACCTTC. Amino acids: CASSQVGPRSNYGYTF.

The count of this clone is one. The rearrangement links TRBV28 to TRBJ2-2; the match to TRBD2 covers 12 bases. CDR1 is MDHEN, CDR2 SYDVKM, per germline. Losses at the gene ends were 8 bases for V and 5 bases for J; bases not matched to a gene: 27. The CDR3 length is 22 residues. The CDR3 sequence is CASRSFTNWASGRARRTGELFF. The DNA of the CDR3 is TGTGCCAGCCGCAGTTTTACTAATTGGGCTAGCGGGAGGGCCAGGCGAACCGGGGAGCTGTTTTTT.

In its sample, this clone was seen a few times. The chain couples TRBV7-9 to TRBJ2-7; 7 bases align to TRBD2. Looked up from germline, CDR1 is SEHNR and CDR2 is FQNEAQ (reference sequence). This CDR3 is 15 amino acids long. Germline trimming cut 5 bases from V and 1 base from J; bases unmatched to any gene: 8. The chain's CDR3 is CASSPELALSYEQYF. The DNA of the CDR3 is TGTGCCAGCAGCCCGGAACTAGCGCTATCCTACGAGCAGTACTTC.

V and J are TRBV7-8 and TRBJ2-2, with D maybe TRBD1 (5 bases). Per germline, CDR1 SGHVS and CDR2 FQNEAQ. The CDR3 runs to 14 residues. The V end was cut by 2 bases, the J end by 7 bases, with 11 bases between. CDR3 nucleotide sequence: TGTGCCAGCAGCTTAAATGGGGCTTACGGGGAGCTGTTTTTT. Its protein is CASSLNGAYGELFF. Combining the CDR3 with reference TRBV7-8 and TRBJ2-2 gives the whole variable domain GAGVSQSPRYKVAKRGQDVALRCDPISGHVSLFWYQQALGQGPEFLTYFQNEAQLDKSGLPSDRFFAERPEGSVSTLKIQRTQQEDSAVYLCASSLNGAYGELFFGEGSRLTVL.

The rearrangement uses TRBV20-1 and TRBJ1-1; 7 nucleotides agree with TRBD1. There are 11 residues in the CDR3. CDR1 and CDR2 from the germline V gene are DFQATT and SNEGSKA (reference sequence). After removal of 3 bases from V and 11 bases from J, the junction contained 6 bases not matched to a gene. CDR3 bases: TGCAGTGCTAGGGGACAGACAAGGGCTTTCTTT. Protein product: CSARGQTRAFF.

The V gene is TRBV16, the J gene TRBJ1-2; tentatively, D is TRBD1 (5 bases). The CDR3 spans 14 residues. Looked up from germline, CDR1 is KGHSY and CDR2 is FQNENV. Trimming removed 3 bases at V and 4 bases at J, with 12 bases between. CDR3 nucleotides: TGTGCCAGCAGCCAGCGGGGGGGGACCTATGGCTACACCTTC. Translation: CASSQRGGTYGYTF.

The chain carries TRBV5-4 and TRBJ2-7; the match to TRBD1 covers 7 bases. Germline CDR1 reads SGHNT; CDR2 reads YYREEE (reference sequence). The trim removed 3 bases at V and 6 bases at J, leaving 12 bases unmatched. This CDR3 spans 15 amino acids. CDR3 coding DNA: TGTGCCAGCAGCTGGACAGGTCTTGGCCTCTCCGAGCAGTACTTC. Its protein product is CASSWTGLGLSEQYF.

A single count supports this clone. The chain employs TRBV7-9 and TRBJ2-5; 10 bases are a match to TRBD2. This CDR3 has 16 residues. Germline CDR1 SEHNR, CDR2 FQNEAQ (reference sequence). V dropped 5 bases and J dropped 0; count of bases not matched to a gene: 6. The CDR3 spells CASSPRTSGYQETQYF. The CDR3 DNA reads TGTGCCAGCAGCCCTCGGACTAGCGGCTACCAAGAGACCCAGTACTTC.